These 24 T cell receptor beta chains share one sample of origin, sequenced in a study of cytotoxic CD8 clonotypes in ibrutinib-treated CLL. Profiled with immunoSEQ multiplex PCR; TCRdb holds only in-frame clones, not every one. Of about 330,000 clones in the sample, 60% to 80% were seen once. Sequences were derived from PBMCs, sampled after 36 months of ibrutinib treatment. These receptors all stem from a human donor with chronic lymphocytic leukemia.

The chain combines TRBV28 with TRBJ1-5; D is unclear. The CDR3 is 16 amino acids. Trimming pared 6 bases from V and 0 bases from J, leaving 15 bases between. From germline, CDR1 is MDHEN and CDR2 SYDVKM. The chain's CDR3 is CASRYPSGYSNQPQHF. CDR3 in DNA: TGTGCCAGCAGGTACCCGTCCGGGTATAGCAATCAGCCCCAGCATTTT.

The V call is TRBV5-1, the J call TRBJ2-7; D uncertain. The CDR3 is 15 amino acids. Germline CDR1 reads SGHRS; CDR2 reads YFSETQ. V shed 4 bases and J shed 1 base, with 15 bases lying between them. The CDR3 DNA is TGCGCCAGCAGCCCGGGCCTTAGTCCTTCCTACGAGCAGTACTTC. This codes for CASSPGLSPSYEQYF.

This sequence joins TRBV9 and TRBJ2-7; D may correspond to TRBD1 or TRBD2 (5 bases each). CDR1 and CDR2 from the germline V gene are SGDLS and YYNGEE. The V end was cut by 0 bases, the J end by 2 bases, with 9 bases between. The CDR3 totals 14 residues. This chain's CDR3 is CASSVELGAYEQYF. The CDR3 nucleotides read TGTGCCAGCAGCGTAGAGCTGGGGGCCTACGAGCAGTACTTC.

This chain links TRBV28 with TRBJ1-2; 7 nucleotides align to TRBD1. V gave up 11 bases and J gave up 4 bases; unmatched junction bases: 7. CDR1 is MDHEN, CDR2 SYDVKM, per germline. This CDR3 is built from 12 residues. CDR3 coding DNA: TGTGCCGGACAGGAGATTGGCTATGGCTACACCTTC. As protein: CAGQEIGYGYTF.

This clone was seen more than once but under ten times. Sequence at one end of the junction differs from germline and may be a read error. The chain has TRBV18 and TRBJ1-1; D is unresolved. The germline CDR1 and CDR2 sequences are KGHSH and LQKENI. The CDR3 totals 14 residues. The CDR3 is CASPPSTGEAEAFF. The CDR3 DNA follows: TGTGCCAGCCCACCATCGACCGGAGAGGCTGAAGCTTTCTTT.

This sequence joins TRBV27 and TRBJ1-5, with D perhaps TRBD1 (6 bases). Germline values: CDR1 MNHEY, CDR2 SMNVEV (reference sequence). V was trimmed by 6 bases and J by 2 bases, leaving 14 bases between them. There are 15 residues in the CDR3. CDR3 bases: TGTGCCAGCAGAGATACAGGGCTCCGCAATCAGCCCCAGCATTTT. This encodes CASRDTGLRNQPQHF.

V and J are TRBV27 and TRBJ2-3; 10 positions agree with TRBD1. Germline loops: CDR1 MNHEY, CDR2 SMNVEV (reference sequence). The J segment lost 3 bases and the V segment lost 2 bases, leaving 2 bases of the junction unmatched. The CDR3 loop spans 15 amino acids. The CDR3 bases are TGTGCCAGCAGTTTAAGGGACAGGGGTACAGATACGCAGTATTTT. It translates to CASSLRDRGTDTQYF.

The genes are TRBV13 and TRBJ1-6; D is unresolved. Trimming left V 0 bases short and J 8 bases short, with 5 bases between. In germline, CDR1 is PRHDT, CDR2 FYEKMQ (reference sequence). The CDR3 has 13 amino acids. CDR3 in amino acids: CASSLGRYSPLHF. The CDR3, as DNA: TGTGCCAGCAGCTTAGGCCGTTATTCACCCCTCCACTTT.

CDR3 amino acids: CSVEGGQASGTDTQYF. The CDR3 DNA is TGCAGCGTTGAAGGGGGACAGGCGAGTGGCACAGATACGCAGTATTTT. This sequence joins TRBV29-1 and TRBJ2-3; TRBD1 matches 8 bases. The length of the CDR3 is 16 residues. The J segment lost 1 base and the V segment lost 1 base, leaving 7 bases of the junction unmatched. Germline V gene lookup returns CDR1 SQVTM and CDR2 ANQGSEA.

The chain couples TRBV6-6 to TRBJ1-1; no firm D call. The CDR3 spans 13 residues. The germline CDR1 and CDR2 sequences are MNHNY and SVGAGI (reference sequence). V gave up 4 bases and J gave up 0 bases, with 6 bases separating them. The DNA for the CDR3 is TGTGCCAGCAGTTTGAGGGTGAACACTGAAGCTTTCTTT. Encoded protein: CASSLRVNTEAFF.

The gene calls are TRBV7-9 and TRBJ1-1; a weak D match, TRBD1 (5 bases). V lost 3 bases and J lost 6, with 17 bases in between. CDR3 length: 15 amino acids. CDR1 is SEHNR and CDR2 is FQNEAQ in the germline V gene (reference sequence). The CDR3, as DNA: TGTGCCAGCAGCTTTGGGTCCCCCAGGGACGCTGAAGCTTTCTTT. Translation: CASSFGSPRDAEAFF.

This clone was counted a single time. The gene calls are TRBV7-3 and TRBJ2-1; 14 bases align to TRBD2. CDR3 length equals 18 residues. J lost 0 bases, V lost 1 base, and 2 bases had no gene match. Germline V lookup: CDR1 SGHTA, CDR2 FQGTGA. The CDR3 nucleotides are TGTGCCAGCAGCTTAAAAGGGACTAGCGGGAGCTCCTACAATGAGCAGTTCTTC. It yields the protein CASSLKGTSGSSYNEQFF.

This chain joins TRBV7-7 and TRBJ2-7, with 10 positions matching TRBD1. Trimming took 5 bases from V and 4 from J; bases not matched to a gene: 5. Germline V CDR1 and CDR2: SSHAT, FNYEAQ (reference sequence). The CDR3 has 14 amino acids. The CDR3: CASSPGQGVYEQYF. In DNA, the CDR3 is TGTGCCAGCAGCCCTGGACAGGGGGTTTACGAGCAGTACTTC. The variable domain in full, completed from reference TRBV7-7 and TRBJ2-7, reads GAGVSQSPRYKVTKRGQDVTLRCDPISSHATLYWYQQALGQGPEFLTYFNYEAQPDKSGLPSDRFSAERPEGSISTLTIQRTEQRDSAMYRCASSPGQGVYEQYFGPGTRLTVT.

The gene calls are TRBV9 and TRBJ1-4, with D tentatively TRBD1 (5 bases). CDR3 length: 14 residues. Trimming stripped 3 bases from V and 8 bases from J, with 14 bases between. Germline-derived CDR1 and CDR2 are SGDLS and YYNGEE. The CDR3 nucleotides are TGTGCCAGCAGCGAGAGGGGCGCAGACGAAAAACTGTTTTTT. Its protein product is CASSERGADEKLFF.

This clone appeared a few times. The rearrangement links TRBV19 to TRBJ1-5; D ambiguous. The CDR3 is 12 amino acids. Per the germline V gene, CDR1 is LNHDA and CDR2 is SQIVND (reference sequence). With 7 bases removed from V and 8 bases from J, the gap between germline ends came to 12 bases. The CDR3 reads CASNEMAEPQHF. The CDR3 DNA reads TGTGCCAGTAACGAGATGGCGGAGCCCCAGCATTTT.

CDR3 nucleotide sequence: TGTGCCAGCAGTAAAAGAGCCACACAGTATGGCGGGGAGCTGTTTTTT. It is translated as CASSKRATQYGGELFF. The chain recombines TRBV2 with TRBJ2-2, with unresolved D. Trimming stripped 5 bases from V and 7 bases from J, with 20 bases between. Germline CDR1 is SNHLY and CDR2 is FYNNEI. The CDR3 spans 16 residues.

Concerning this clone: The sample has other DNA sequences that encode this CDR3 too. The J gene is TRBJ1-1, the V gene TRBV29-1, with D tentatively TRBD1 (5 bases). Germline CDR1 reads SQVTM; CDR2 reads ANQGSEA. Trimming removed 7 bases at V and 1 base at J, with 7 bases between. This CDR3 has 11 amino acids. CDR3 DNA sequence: TGCAGCGCCAGGGAGAACACTGAAGCTTTCTTT. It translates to CSARENTEAFF.

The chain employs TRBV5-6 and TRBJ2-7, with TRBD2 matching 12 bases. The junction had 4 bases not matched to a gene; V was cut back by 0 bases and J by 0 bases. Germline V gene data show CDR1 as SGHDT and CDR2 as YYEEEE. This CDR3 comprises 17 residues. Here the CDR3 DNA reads TGTGCCAGCAGCTTGGCCCGACTAGCGGGAGACTCCTACGAGCAGTACTTC. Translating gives CASSLARLAGDSYEQYF.

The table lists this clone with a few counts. DNA for the CDR3: TGTGCCAGCCGGAACAGGTACTACGAGCAGTACTTC. This encodes CASRNRYYEQYF. The chain joins TRBV6-5 to TRBJ2-7; TRBD1 might be the D (5 bases). CDR3 size: 12 residues. V was shortened by 8 bases and J by 3 bases, with 11 bases between the two germline ends. Looked up from germline, CDR1 is MNHEY and CDR2 is SVGAGI.

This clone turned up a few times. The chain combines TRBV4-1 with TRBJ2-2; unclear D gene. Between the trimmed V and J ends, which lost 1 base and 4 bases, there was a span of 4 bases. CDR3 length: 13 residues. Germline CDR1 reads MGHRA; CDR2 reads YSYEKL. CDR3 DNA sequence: TGCGCCAGCAGCCAAGCGATCACCGGGGAGCTGTTTTTT. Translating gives CASSQAITGELFF.

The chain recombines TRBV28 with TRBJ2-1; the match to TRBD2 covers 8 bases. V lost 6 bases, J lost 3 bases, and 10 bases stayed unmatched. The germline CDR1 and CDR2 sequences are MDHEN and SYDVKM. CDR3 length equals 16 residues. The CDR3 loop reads CASSSPLAAIYNEQFF. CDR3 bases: TGTGCCAGCAGCTCCCCACTAGCGGCTATCTACAATGAGCAGTTCTTC.

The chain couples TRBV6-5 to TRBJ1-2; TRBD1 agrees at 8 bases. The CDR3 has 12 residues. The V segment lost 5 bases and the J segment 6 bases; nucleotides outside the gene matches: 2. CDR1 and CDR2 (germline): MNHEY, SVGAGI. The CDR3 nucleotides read TGTGCCAGCAGTCCGGACAGGGATGGCTACACCTTC. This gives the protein CASSPDRDGYTF.

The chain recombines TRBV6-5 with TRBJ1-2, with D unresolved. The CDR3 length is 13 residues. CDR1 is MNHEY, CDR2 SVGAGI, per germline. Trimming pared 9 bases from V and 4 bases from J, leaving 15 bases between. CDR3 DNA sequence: TGTGCCAGTCAGCAAACCGGGTCCTATGGCTACACCTTC. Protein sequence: CASQQTGSYGYTF.

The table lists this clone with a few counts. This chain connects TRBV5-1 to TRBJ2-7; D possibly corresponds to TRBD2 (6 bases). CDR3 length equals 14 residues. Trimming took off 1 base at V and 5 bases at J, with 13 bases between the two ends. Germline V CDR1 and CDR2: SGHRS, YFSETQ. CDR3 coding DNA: TGCGCCAGCAGCTTGTCTTACCGCGGGGACGAGCAGTACTTC. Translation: CASSLSYRGDEQYF.